Sequencing of this T cell receptor beta chain was carried out in a study of blood T cell repertoires in COVID-19 (dated by TCRdb to about 2020). About the full investigation: The collaborator samples originated in the United States, Italy and Spain and spanned the acute and convalescent phases of COVID-19. The material from the prospective study consisted of cDNA or gDNA derived from T cells, B-cell-depleted T cells, or PBMCs. Deeply sampled blood TCRbeta repertoires from subjects exposed to, actively infected with, or recovered from COVID-19 were included in the dataset. The repertoires were made available in a free public database intended to serve as a resource for research on the immune response to SARS-CoV-2. The samples were drawn from two sources: the first 160 participants of the ongoing ImmuneRACE study, and about 1,300 subjects contributed by 6 global collaborators. The sample metadata nearly always contained a de-identified subject ID, COVID-19 status, age in years and sex. Where available, HLA class I and class II types were obtained from metadata supplied by the sample provider rather than from assay-based typing.

The immunoSEQ Assay, a bias-controlled multiplex PCR, was used to amplify TCRbeta CDR3 regions from genomic DNA. The original methods were these. The number of nucleated cells in each sample was estimated by amplification of reference gene primers within the assay. To quantify the absolute abundance of each unique TCRbeta CDR3 rearrangement, sequence reads were collapsed and filtered. For each sample, productive Simpson clonality was calculated by taking the square root of Simpson's diversity index across productive rearrangements. Sourced from immuneACCESS, this table was stored by TCRdb with only in-frame sequences that have V and J called. A share of the clones is absent; for the studies checked, an unresolved V gene accounts for under half, and the remainder has no known explanation. V and J calls and clone size come straight from that table; D and trimming were deduced from the DNA. The sample yields about 330,000 clones; about 92% were counted once. Approximately 18% of the sample goes to the ten largest clones.

Enrolling through a virtual design, the prospective study's participants ranged in age from roughly 18 to 95 years and lived across roughly 23 United States geographic areas. In the prospective study, cohorts were assigned on the basis of participant-reported clinical history obtained from a screening survey and a study questionnaire. For ImmuneRACE Cohort 3, a participant was defined as recovered based on two consecutive negative NP/OP PCR tests, clearance by a healthcare professional, or resolution of symptoms. In the prospective study, whole blood, serum and a nasopharyngeal or oropharyngeal swab were collected from each participant by mobile phlebotomists. Additional blood draws and questionnaires over an approximately 2-month period could optionally be provided by prospective study participants. Prospective study blood samples were shipped either frozen or at room temperature before DNA extraction.

Broad study findings and their caveats: The quantity of clinical and demographic metadata differed by source and by participant and was supplied without curation.

This clone was counted a few times. Its antigen is unknown. Per-nucleotide qualities are absent, and no much larger clonotype sits a single base away. From a lookup of the germline V gene (reference sequence), CDR1 and CDR2 are LNHDA and SQIVND. V is clipped by 6 bases and J by 2 bases, and the sequence between their germline boundaries is 14 bases long. The CDR3, cysteine through phenylalanine, is 15 amino acids long. Just the 45-base CDR3 DNA is kept, in frame starting at base 1. Sequencing was performed on PBMCs or T cells enriched from blood (not recorded which). The receptor's source is a woman in her twenties or thirties who had recovered from COVID-19. The sequence joins TRBV19 to TRBJ1-5; the D region possibly corresponds to TRBD1 (5 bases align). The DNA sequence is given as TGTGCCAGTAGAGTTACCTGGGGGGGCAATCAGCCCCAGCATTTT. Its protein reads: CASRVTWGGNQPQHF.